The 24 T cell receptor beta chains given below trace back to one sample, sequenced in a study of blood T cell repertoires in COVID-19. Generated by immunoSEQ multiplex PCR, the TCRdb table keeps only in-frame clones and is missing some. The sample yields tens of thousands of clones, about 83% seen once. What was sequenced was peripheral blood. These receptor sequences come from a man aged 45 to 65 with COVID-19, enrolled during active disease.

The rearrangement uses TRBV2 and TRBJ1-5; 9 bases align to TRBD1. Per germline, CDR1 SNHLY and CDR2 FYNNEI. V shed 3 bases, J shed 0 bases, and the junction held 6 bases outside the gene matches. This CDR3 is 17 amino acids long. CDR3 nucleotides: TGTGCCAGCAGTGAGGACAGGGGAGCCAGTAGCAATCAGCCCCAGCATTTT. This translates into CASSEDRGASSNQPQHF. Supplemented by reference TRBV2 and TRBJ1-5, the full variable domain reads EPEVTQTPSHQVTQMGQEVILRCVPISNHLYFYWYRQILGQKVEFLVSFYNNEISEKSEIFDDQFSVERPDGSNFTLKIRSTKLEDSAMYFCASSEDRGASSNQPQHFGDGTRLSIL.

The V call is TRBV2, the J call TRBJ2-3, with D hard to call. The CDR3 runs to 14 residues. V lost 2 bases and J lost 2, with 8 bases in between. Germline-derived CDR1 and CDR2 are SNHLY and FYNNEI. The CDR3 DNA is TGTGCCAGCAGTGAACGGAGAGACACAGATACGCAGTATTTT. Its translation: CASSERRDTDTQYF.

This chain links TRBV21-1 with TRBJ2-1; the listed D gene, TRBD2, was not tested against the DNA. TRBV21-1 is assigned pseudogene status. The CDR3 sequence is 14 residues long. CDR3 DNA sequence: TGTGCCAGCAGCGGGGACTCCAGGGTTAATGAGCAGTTCTTC. Translation: CASSGDSRVNEQFF.

This clone was observed a single time. This chain connects TRBV24-1 to TRBJ2-7; 9 bases align to TRBD1. This CDR3 spans 16 amino acids. V was clipped by 4 bases and J by 0 bases; unmatched bases: 6. Germline-derived CDR1 and CDR2 are KGHDR and SFDVKD. The CDR3 bases are TGTGCCACCAGTGAAAACACAGGGGGCGCCTCCTACGAGCAGTACTTC. Its protein product is CATSENTGGASYEQYF.

The V and J genes are TRBV20-1 and TRBJ1-5, with unresolved D. Trimming shortened V by 4 bases and J by 0 bases, and 16 bases separated the two germline ends. Germline lookup yields CDR1 DFQATT and CDR2 SNEGSKA (reference sequence). This CDR3 spans 16 amino acids. The CDR3 loop reads CSANDQSGYSNQPQHF. The CDR3 coding sequence is TGCAGTGCTAATGATCAGTCAGGTTATAGCAATCAGCCCCAGCATTTT.

This CDR3 is CASSYSGGSGNTIYF. The CDR3 DNA reads as TGTGCCAGCAGTTACTCCGGGGGGTCCGGAAACACCATATATTTT. The chain uses TRBV6-6 and TRBJ1-3; possibly TRBD1 for D (5 bases). CDR1 MNHNY and CDR2 SVGAGI come from the germline V gene (reference sequence). Trimming removed 0 bases from V and 4 bases from J, with 10 bases in between. The CDR3 consists of 15 residues.

The rearrangement uses TRBV18 and TRBJ1-2; D might be TRBD1 (6 bases). CDR1 and CDR2 from the germline V gene are KGHSH and LQKENI. This CDR3 is 16 amino acids long. V lost 6 bases and J lost 4, with 21 bases in between. The CDR3 DNA is TGTGCCAGCTCTCCTGGGGGCGCTTCTTACGTCTATGGCTACACCTTC. Translation gives CASSPGGASYVYGYTF.

The gene calls are TRBV18 and TRBJ1-4; D not resolved. CDR3 size: 14 residues. The germline CDR1 and CDR2 sequences are KGHSH and LQKENI. The ends were cut back, 1 base at V and 7 bases at J, with 10 bases in the middle. The CDR3 nucleotides read TGTGCCAGCTCACCACGGAGGGTTGGTGAAAAACTGTTTTTT. Translated: CASSPRRVGEKLFF.

V gene TRBV24-1 combines with J gene TRBJ2-1; TRBD2 aligns across 8 bases. V dropped 2 bases and J dropped 0; count of bases not matched to a gene: 5. There are 17 residues in the CDR3. CDR1 is KGHDR and CDR2 is SFDVKD in the germline V gene. CDR3 amino acids: CATSDSRSGISYNEQFF. The CDR3 DNA reads TGTGCCACCAGTGATTCCCGTAGCGGGATCTCCTACAATGAGCAGTTCTTC.

The chain carries TRBV5-4 and TRBJ2-1; D call uncertain. Trimming removed 8 bases from V and 6 bases from J, with 9 bases in between. This CDR3 comprises 11 residues. Germline CDR1 reads SGHNT; CDR2 reads YYREEE (reference sequence). CDR3 region: CASSSFNEQFF. In DNA form, the CDR3 reads TGTGCCAGTTCGAGCTTCAATGAGCAGTTCTTC.

The chain is built from TRBV29-1 and TRBJ2-7, with D perhaps matching TRBD2 (5 bases). The germline V gene has CDR1 SQVTM and CDR2 ANQGSEA. The CDR3 covers 13 residues. Trimming took off 0 bases at V and 0 bases at J, with 6 bases between the two ends. CDR3 nucleotide sequence: TGCAGCGTTGAAGACGGGAACTCCTACGAGCAGTACTTC. It translates to CSVEDGNSYEQYF.

The V and J genes are TRBV5-1 and TRBJ2-1; maybe TRBD1 (9 bases). From germline, CDR1 is SGHRS and CDR2 YFSETQ. This CDR3 has 23 residues. V lost 0 bases and J lost 8, with 39 bases in between. CDR3 sequence reads: CASSLALGQGTRTGTRVQDEQFF. CDR3 sequence (DNA): TGCGCCAGCAGCTTGGCCTTAGGACAGGGGACTAGAACCGGGACTAGGGTCCAAGATGAGCAGTTCTTC.

The chain has TRBV2 and TRBJ1-5; the D gene is possibly TRBD1 (5 bases). CDR3 size: 15 residues. The germline gives CDR1 SNHLY, CDR2 FYNNEI. Trimming left V 7 bases short and J 0 bases short, with 13 bases between. Here the CDR3 reads CASKRQFYSNQPQHF. As DNA, the CDR3 is TGTGCCAGCAAGAGACAGTTTTATAGCAATCAGCCCCAGCATTTT.

The V call is TRBV7-8, the J call TRBJ2-2; D not resolved. The V end lost 2 bases, the J end lost 1 base, and 14 bases lay between the germline ends. The CDR3 length is 17 residues. Per the germline V gene, CDR1 is SGHVS and CDR2 is FQNEAQ. The chain's CDR3 is CASSLLVNILNTGELFF. DNA for the CDR3: TGTGCCAGCAGCTTATTGGTCAACATTTTGAACACCGGGGAGCTGTTTTTT.

This sequence joins TRBV14 and TRBJ2-1, with TRBD1 matching over 10 bases. Germline V lookup: CDR1 SGHDN, CDR2 FVKESK. This CDR3 contains 19 residues. Trimming took 1 base from V and 8 from J; bases not matched to a gene: 17. CDR3 residues: CASSQGPSGTGVKVYEQFF. The DNA of the CDR3 is TGTGCCAGCAGCCAAGGTCCATCCGGGACAGGGGTAAAGGTGTATGAGCAGTTCTTC.

This chain joins TRBV2 and TRBJ1-3, with D tentatively TRBD1 (5 bases). Germline V gene data show CDR1 as SNHLY and CDR2 as FYNNEI. V gave up 6 bases and J gave up 0 bases, with 18 bases separating them. The CDR3 runs to 17 residues. The CDR3 reads CASSEHGGLLSGNTIYF. The CDR3 nucleotides read TGTGCCAGCAGCGAGCACGGGGGTCTCCTCTCTGGAAACACCATATATTTT.

The J gene is TRBJ2-1, the V gene TRBV24-1; D might be TRBD2 (6 bases). The CDR3 spans 15 residues. Trimming shortened V by 3 bases and J by 4 bases, and 12 bases separated the two germline ends. The germline V gene has CDR1 KGHDR and CDR2 SFDVKD. CDR3 amino acids: CATSDASEVYNEQFF. The CDR3 region has the DNA TGTGCCACCAGTGATGCTAGCGAAGTTTACAATGAGCAGTTCTTC.

The V and J genes are TRBV4-3 and TRBJ2-2; 11 positions agree with TRBD1. The CDR3 covers 17 residues. Trimming cost V 0 bases and J 8 bases; bases outside gene matches: 8. Per germline, CDR1 LGHNA and CDR2 YSLEER. The CDR3: CASSQEGGTGGSGELFF. CDR3 nucleotides: TGCGCCAGCAGCCAAGAGGGCGGGACAGGGGGTTCAGGGGAGCTGTTTTTT.

V and J are TRBV10-3 and TRBJ1-2, with 7 bases fitting TRBD1. V lost 11 bases, J lost 7 bases, and 13 bases stayed unmatched. This CDR3 is built from 13 residues. Germline-derived CDR1 and CDR2 are ENHRY and SYGVKD. CDR3 sequence reads: CAVSSGTAGGYTF. Written as DNA, the CDR3 is TGTGCCGTCTCATCCGGGACAGCTGGTGGCTACACCTTC.

In this sample, this clone turned up once. This sequence joins TRBV2 and TRBJ1-5, with D possibly matching TRBD1 (6 bases). CDR3 length: 16 amino acids. V was pared by 5 bases and J by 2 bases, with 16 bases between. Looked up from germline, CDR1 is SNHLY and CDR2 is FYNNEI. Written as DNA, the CDR3 is TGTGCCAGCAGTCTCCTCGGGCCAGGGGGCAATCAGCCCCAGCATTTT. Its protein product is CASSLLGPGGNQPQHF.

By sample fraction, this clone is medium-sized (0.01 to 0.1%). The chain links TRBV4-2 to TRBJ2-2, with TRBD2 identical over 10 bases. The V gene end was trimmed by 4 bases and the J gene end by 0 bases; junction bases not matched to a gene: 5. CDR1 is LGHNA, CDR2 YNFKEQ, per germline. The CDR3 is made up of 17 amino acids. Here the CDR3 reads CASSLSSGGANTGELFF. The CDR3 DNA sequence: TGTGCCAGCAGCCTTTCTAGCGGGGGCGCGAACACCGGGGAGCTGTTTTTT.

This chain uses TRBV6-1 with TRBJ2-3, with 11 bases lining up with TRBD2. Germline V lookup: CDR1 MNHNS, CDR2 SASEGT. The CDR3 totals 18 residues. Unmatched junction bases numbered 10, after V lost 3 bases and J lost 2 bases. CDR3 amino acids: CASSELAGGLGNTDTQYF. CDR3 coding DNA: TGTGCCAGCAGTGAGCTAGCGGGAGGTCTGGGAAACACAGATACGCAGTATTTT.

The V and J genes are TRBV5-6 and TRBJ1-4, with D hard to call. V was shortened by 1 base and J by 4 bases, with 5 bases between the two germline ends. The CDR3 is 13 amino acids. CDR1 and CDR2 (germline): SGHDT, YYEEEE. CDR3 sequence (DNA): TGTGCCAGCAGCTTGTCGGGTAATGAAAAACTGTTTTTT. Residues: CASSLSGNEKLFF.

This clone was recorded a few times. The chain combines TRBV6-1 with TRBJ2-7, with unresolved D. Germline V gives CDR1 MNHNS, CDR2 SASEGT. Trimming left V 3 bases short and J 2 bases short, with 5 bases between. The CDR3 length is 12 residues. CDR3 bases: TGTGCCAGCAGTGATTTTACCTACGAGCAGTACTTC. It is translated as CASSDFTYEQYF.